This T cell receptor beta chain was identified in a study of CD8+ T cells in alopecia areata. In germline, CDR1 is MGHRA, CDR2 YSYEKL. There are 14 residues in the CDR3. The germline V and J ends were trimmed by 1 base and 0 bases, with 7 bases remaining between them. Following extraction, RNA underwent reverse transcription to cDNA, which served as the sequencing template. TCRdb's table, derived via immunoSEQ multiplex PCR, lists solely in-frame clones and lacks some. The data show about 200,000 clones, 56% seen once. This clone was counted between two and nine times. Its antigen remains unknown. Other DNA sequences within the sample encode an identical CDR3. The study's findings and limits: Resident alphabeta T cells of normal skin are also sequenced in scalp samples.

The chain uses TRBV4-1 and TRBJ2-7; no clear D. Sequenced material: CD8+ T cells sorted from blood. The TCR originated in a human donor in good health. This CDR3 is CASSQAVSSYEQYF. DNA for the CDR3: TGCGCCAGCAGCCAAGCTGTGAGCTCCTACGAGCAGTACTTC.